This T cell receptor beta chain was found in a study of shared T cell receptors in the human thymus. With 4 bases clipped from V and 3 bases from J, the junction kept 14 bases outside the gene matches. Germline V lookup: CDR1 SGHDN, CDR2 FVKESK. This CDR3 region has 17 residues. Only in-frame clones appear in the TCRdb table, and some are missing; sequencing was by immunoSEQ multiplex PCR. Of some 720,000 clones listed, 70% to 90% are singletons. The same sample was also studied in work on human thymus T cells. From that second work: Donor material was obtained from healthy Finnish infants undergoing corrective surgery for congenital heart defects. Resections from corrective heart surgery provided thymus tissue. Gene usage for V and J segments appeared biased in thymic and blood repertoires. Overlap was high between thymic repertoires from unrelated individuals, as reported in related research.

J is TRBJ2-7 and V is TRBV14, with TRBD1 matching over 8 bases. The sequenced sample consisted of thymocytes. The sequence was collected from a boy in the first two years of life with a congenital heart defect. The chain's CDR3 is CASSPLGAGQELYEQYF. DNA of the CDR3: TGTGCCAGCAGCCCTCTAGGGGCGGGACAGGAGCTCTACGAGCAGTACTTC.